This passage covers 27 T cell receptor beta chains from one sample sequenced in a study of PD-L1 blockade in urothelial cancer. Only in-frame clones appear in the TCRdb table, and some are missing; sequencing was by immunoSEQ multiplex PCR. The sample comprises 70,000 to 75,000 clones, 84% of which are singletons, and roughly 4.8% rests with the top ten. Sequenced material: PBMCs, taken around atezolizumab (anti-PD-L1) treatment. These TCRs come from a man between 65 and 79 years old with urothelial cancer.

The rearrangement links TRBV29-1 to TRBJ2-7; the match to TRBD2 covers 11 bases. CDR3 length: 15 residues. Germline V lookup: CDR1 SQVTM, CDR2 ANQGSEA. Trimming at V came to 4 bases and at J to 0 bases, leaving 5 bases not matched to a gene. DNA for the CDR3: TGCAGCGTTGTTGGACTAGCGGGTAGCTCCTACGAGCAGTACTTC. Its translation: CSVVGLAGSSYEQYF.

Of note for this clone: The sample carries other DNA sequences with the same CDR3. The V and J genes are TRBV14 and TRBJ1-1; 9 bases are a match to TRBD1. Per germline, CDR1 SGHDN and CDR2 FVKESK. The CDR3 consists of 15 residues. V was pared by 3 bases and J by 1 base, with 3 bases of the junction left unmatched. For the CDR3, the DNA is TGTGCCAGCAGCCAGAGGACAGGGGCGAACACTGAAGCTTTCTTT. Translating gives CASSQRTGANTEAFF.

A single count supports this clone. V is TRBV4-1 and J is TRBJ2-1; maybe TRBD2 (6 bases). Germline CDR1 and CDR2: MGHRA and YSYEKL. The V end was cut by 0 bases, the J end by 1 base, with 13 bases between. There are 17 residues in the CDR3. The DNA of the CDR3 is TGCGCCAGCAGCCAAGAGGGTTACGGGAGTTCCTACAATGAGCAGTTCTTC. It encodes CASSQEGYGSSYNEQFF.

This rearrangement joins TRBV7-9 to TRBJ2-1; 9 nucleotides align to TRBD1. Germline values: CDR1 SEHNR, CDR2 FQNEAQ (reference sequence). The CDR3 runs 12 residues. With V trimmed by 3 bases and J by 11 bases, 2 bases remained unmatched. The CDR3 bases are TGTGCCAGCAGCTTGGGACAGGGTAAGCAGTTCTTC. Its protein is CASSLGQGKQFF.

The rearrangement joins TRBV2 to TRBJ2-7; 7 bases fit TRBD2. CDR1 and CDR2 from the germline V gene are SNHLY and FYNNEI. This CDR3 contains 15 residues. Trimming took 1 base from V and 6 from J; bases not matched to a gene: 9. CDR3 in amino acids: CASSEELRGRVEQYF. The CDR3 DNA reads TGTGCCAGCAGTGAAGAATTACGGGGGAGGGTCGAGCAGTACTTC. The variable domain in full, completed from reference TRBV2 and TRBJ2-7, reads EPEVTQTPSHQVTQMGQEVILRCVPISNHLYFYWYRQILGQKVEFLVSFYNNEISEKSEIFDDQFSVERPDGSNFTLKIRSTKLEDSAMYFCASSEELRGRVEQYFGPGTRLTVT.

This clone occurred once. The chain couples TRBV6-1 to TRBJ2-2; 9 bases align to TRBD1. The J segment lost 7 bases and the V segment lost 2 bases, leaving 11 bases of the junction unmatched. The CDR3 extends over 17 amino acids. Per germline, CDR1 MNHNS and CDR2 SASEGT. In nucleotides, the CDR3 is TGTGCCAGCAGTGAATTGGGGACAGGGTTCTATGGCGGGGAGCTGTTTTTT. Encoded protein: CASSELGTGFYGGELFF.

Comment on this clone: Mismatch with germline at one junction end may stem from a read error. The chain links TRBV2 to TRBJ2-1, with TRBD2 identical over 8 bases. Germline CDR1 reads SNHLY; CDR2 reads FYNNEI. The CDR3 is 14 residues long. The CDR3 nucleotides are TGTGTCAGCAAGGGAAGCGGGAGTGGTAATGAGCAGTTCTTC. Protein product: CVSKGSGSGNEQFF.

The V and J genes are TRBV7-8 and TRBJ2-5; D is perhaps TRBD2 (6 bases). The germline V gene encodes CDR1 SGHVS and CDR2 FQNEAQ. The CDR3 is made up of 15 amino acids. Trimming pared 2 bases from V and 3 bases from J, leaving 13 bases between. CDR3: CASSLTRTGEETQYF. In nucleotides, the CDR3 is TGTGCCAGCAGCTTAACGAGGACGGGAGAAGAGACCCAGTACTTC.

The chain carries TRBV6-4 and TRBJ2-1, with TRBD1 identical over 7 bases. The V and J ends lost 0 bases and 6 bases, in that order; junction bases with no gene match: 2. This CDR3 has 14 amino acids. Germline V gives CDR1 MRHNA, CDR2 SNTAGT. The DNA for the CDR3 is TGTGCCAGCAGTGACTCGGACAGGCTCAATGAGCAGTTCTTC. Its protein is CASSDSDRLNEQFF.

This rearrangement joins TRBV2 to TRBJ2-1, with 14 bases that match TRBD2. The germline V gene encodes CDR1 SNHLY and CDR2 FYNNEI. This CDR3 has 15 amino acids. The ends lost 7 bases at V and 8 bases at J; junction bases unmatched: 7. This CDR3 is CASIVGLAGVDEQFF. CDR3 nucleotides: TGTGCCAGCATAGTGGGACTAGCGGGAGTGGATGAGCAGTTCTTC.

The rearrangement links TRBV5-1 to TRBJ1-1; TRBD1 matches 7 bases. The germline gives CDR1 SGHRS, CDR2 YFSETQ. This CDR3 has 14 residues. V was pared by 0 bases and J by 8 bases, with 7 bases of the junction left unmatched. The CDR3 DNA reads TGCGCCAGCAGCTTGGACGTCTCGGGACAGGAAGCTTTCTTT. This encodes CASSLDVSGQEAFF.

The genes are TRBV6-6 and TRBJ1-1; D might be TRBD1 (6 bases). This CDR3 has 14 amino acids. In germline, CDR1 is MNHNY, CDR2 SVGAGI (reference sequence). Trimming shortened V by 2 bases and J by 2 bases, and 9 bases separated the two germline ends. CDR3 amino acids: CASSYLQGNTEAFF. In DNA, the CDR3 is TGTGCCAGCAGTTACCTACAGGGTAACACTGAAGCTTTCTTT.

V gene TRBV7-3 combines with J gene TRBJ2-3, with 8 bases matching TRBD2. CDR1 is SGHTA and CDR2 is FQGTGA in the germline V gene. After removal of 1 base from V and 3 bases from J, the junction contained 12 bases not matched to a gene. This CDR3 has 18 residues. This CDR3 is CASSLNPAGVAGTDTQYF. For the CDR3, the DNA is TGTGCCAGCAGCTTAAATCCAGCGGGAGTTGCTGGGACAGATACGCAGTATTTT.

The J gene is TRBJ2-4, the V gene TRBV7-2; D is possibly TRBD1 (6 bases). The V end was cut by 4 bases, the J end by 2 bases, with 9 bases between. In germline, CDR1 is SGHTA, CDR2 FQGNSA. The CDR3 runs to 14 residues. The CDR3 region has the DNA TGTGCCAGCAGCTCCGACAGGACCAAAAACATTCAGTACTTC. It encodes CASSSDRTKNIQYF.

This clone was picked up a small number of times. The chain employs TRBV28 and TRBJ1-2, with 7 nucleotides matching TRBD1. This CDR3 contains 15 residues. Germline CDR1 MDHEN, CDR2 SYDVKM. With V trimmed by 4 bases and J by 4 bases, 9 bases remained unmatched. The CDR3 loop is CASSSADRVTYGYTF. The CDR3, as DNA: TGTGCCAGCAGTTCCGCCGACAGGGTCACCTATGGCTACACCTTC.

This chain joins TRBV18 and TRBJ2-7; TRBD1 matches 10 bases. From germline, CDR1 is KGHSH and CDR2 LQKENI. The CDR3 loop spans 16 amino acids. V dropped 3 bases and J dropped 1; count of bases not matched to a gene: 6. CDR3 amino acids: CASSPLDRGGSYEQYF. The CDR3 coding sequence is TGTGCCAGCTCACCTCTGGACAGGGGGGGGTCCTACGAGCAGTACTTC.

The V and J genes are TRBV18 and TRBJ2-1; tentative D call: TRBD2 (5 bases). In germline, CDR1 is KGHSH, CDR2 LQKENI. Deletions cut 3 bases from V and 9 bases from J, with 21 bases between. The CDR3 sequence is 16 residues long. In DNA form, the CDR3 reads TGTGCCAGCTCACCGCTCGGAAGAGAGGCGGGCAGTGAGCAGTTCTTC. As protein: CASSPLGREAGSEQFF.

The chain recombines TRBV6-6 with TRBJ2-7; D uncertain. CDR1 is MNHNY and CDR2 is SVGAGI in the germline V gene (reference sequence). This CDR3 region has 15 residues. Trimming left V 0 bases short and J 4 bases short, with 13 bases between. Here the CDR3 reads CASSYSADNGYEQYF. CDR3 bases: TGTGCCAGCAGTTACTCCGCGGATAACGGGTACGAGCAGTACTTC.

This clone was picked up one time. This chain joins TRBV5-6 and TRBJ1-4; D gene unclear. Germline loops: CDR1 SGHDT, CDR2 YYEEEE. The CDR3 spans 17 residues. V lost 4 bases, J lost 7 bases, and 23 bases lay in between. In DNA form, the CDR3 reads TGTGCCAGCAGCAACTCTAAACGGGAGGCGCCGGGTGAAAAACTGTTTTTT. Translating gives CASSNSKREAPGEKLFF.

This clone was detected only once. The CDR3 loop is CASSLAAGVSYEQYF. In nucleotides, the CDR3 is TGTGCCAGCAGCTTGGCTGCAGGGGTCTCCTACGAGCAGTACTTC. V is TRBV5-5 and J is TRBJ2-7, with a tentative D call TRBD1 (6 bases). CDR1 and CDR2 (germline): SGHKS, YYEKEE (reference sequence). V was pared by 0 bases and J by 0 bases, with 10 bases between. The CDR3 loop spans 15 amino acids.

CDR3 in DNA: TGTGCCAGCAGTCCATTACGACTAGCGGGATCCCCCCAGCGCAATGAGCAGTTCTTC. It translates to CASSPLRLAGSPQRNEQFF. This chain joins TRBV27 and TRBJ2-1; 11 bases are a match to TRBD2. The CDR3 contains 19 residues. Trimming at V came to 5 bases and at J to 6 bases, leaving 18 bases not matched to a gene. Germline CDR1 reads MNHEY; CDR2 reads SMNVEV (reference sequence).

The chain links TRBV11-2 to TRBJ2-3; D possibly corresponds to TRBD2 (5 bases). There are 12 residues in the CDR3. Germline assignment: CDR1 SGHAT and CDR2 FQNNGV. Trimming pared 7 bases from V and 7 bases from J, leaving 12 bases between. In DNA, the CDR3 is TGTGCCAGCATGCCCTCGGGGAATACGCAGTATTTT. It yields the protein CASMPSGNTQYF.

This clone has only one observation. The rearrangement joins TRBV5-1 to TRBJ1-5; TRBD1 agrees at 8 bases. With V trimmed by 0 bases and J by 5 bases, 4 bases remained unmatched. The CDR3 is 15 residues long. Germline-derived CDR1 and CDR2 are SGHRS and YFSETQ. The CDR3 reads CASSLDGQGHQPQHF. Here the CDR3 DNA reads TGCGCCAGCAGCTTGGATGGACAGGGCCATCAGCCCCAGCATTTT.

The genes are TRBV2 and TRBJ1-2; D is ambiguous. CDR1 and CDR2 from the germline V gene are SNHLY and FYNNEI. V gave up 2 bases and J gave up 6 bases, with 13 bases separating them. This CDR3 is built from 14 residues. The CDR3 region has the DNA TGTGCCAGCAGTGAACCACCGGGAGTCGATGGCTACACCTTC. Its protein product is CASSEPPGVDGYTF.

Details on this clone: Other nucleotide sequences from this sample produce the same CDR3. J is TRBJ2-3 and V is TRBV27; possibly TRBD2 for D (5 bases). The CDR3 runs to 15 residues. In germline, CDR1 is MNHEY, CDR2 SMNVEV (reference sequence). The V end was cut by 2 bases, the J end by 2 bases, with 11 bases between. The CDR3 nucleotides read TGTGCCAGCAGTTTAGGAGGCTCCATCACAGATACGCAGTATTTT. This gives the protein CASSLGGSITDTQYF.

This clone was counted between two and nine times. This chain uses TRBV4-1 with TRBJ1-4, with D perhaps TRBD1 (6 bases). The V end was cut by 4 bases, the J end by 9 bases, with 15 bases between. The CDR3 spans 14 residues. The germline V gene encodes CDR1 MGHRA and CDR2 YSYEKL. The CDR3 nucleotides are TGCGCCAGCAGCCCCGACAGGTTGGGTAAAAAACTGTTTTTT. As protein: CASSPDRLGKKLFF.

This chain connects TRBV5-1 to TRBJ2-7; 7 nucleotides align to TRBD1. The germline CDR1 and CDR2 sequences are SGHRS and YFSETQ. CDR3 length: 14 amino acids. Trimming removed 3 bases from V and 2 bases from J; junction bases left unmatched: 5. DNA of the CDR3: TGCGCCAGCAGCTACGGAACAGGGGCCTACGAGCAGTACTTC. The encoded protein is CASSYGTGAYEQYF.